Below, 2 T cell receptor beta chains from the same sample are listed, as sequenced in a study of tumor and adjacent non-tumor tissue in lung cancer. A modified ARM-PCR protocol with three rounds of nested PCR amplified TCRbeta. One entry per CDR3 protein, called by TCRdb with MiXCR from the multiplex PCR reads. Among more than 35,000 distinct CDR3 sequences listed, approximately 60% were seen once. No cell sorting was done before RNA was extracted from the tissue. Distant lung tissue was collected more than 3 cm away from the tumor edge. The sample comprised distant non-tumor lung tissue. These TCRs come from a middle-aged woman with non-small cell lung cancer.

As to this clonotype: A junction boundary mismatches the germline segment, possibly from a read error. This sequence joins TRBV11-2 and TRBJ2-6; tentative D call: TRBD1 (5 bases). This CDR3 spans 16 amino acids. CDR1 SGHAT and CDR2 FQNNGV come from the germline V gene. CDR3 bases: TGTGCCAGCAGCTGGTCAGAGCACTCTGGGGCCAACGTCCTGGCTTTC. It yields the protein CASSWSEHSGANVLAF. The full variable domain, with the rest looked up from reference TRBV11-2 and TRBJ2-6, is EAGVAQSPRYKIIEKRQSVAFWCNPISGHATLYWYQQILGQGPKLLIQFQNNGVVDDSQLPKDRFSAERLKGVDSTLKIQPAKLEDSAVYLCASSWSEHSGANVLAFGAGSRLTVL.

Note on this clonotype: One end of the junction is discordant with germline, which a read error may explain. The chain employs TRBV29-1 and TRBJ2-1; possibly TRBD2 for D (6 bases). Germline V gives CDR1 SQVTM, CDR2 ANQGSEA. The length of the CDR3 is 13 residues. The CDR3 DNA sequence: TGCAGCGTTGTGGGGGGAGAGGGTGGTGAGCGGTTCTTC. This gives the protein CSVVGGEGGERFF.